The T cell receptor beta chain described here comes from a study of blood T cells in healthy people across ages. Alongside a J-beta primer mix, a sample-barcoded 5' primer served in a second PCR lasting about 7 to 11 cycles. One entry per CDR3 protein results from TCRdb running MiXCR on the 5' RACE reads. Of fewer than 650,000 distinct CDR3 sequences in the sample, roughly a quarter were seen once. The length of the CDR3 is 16 residues. V trimming: 4 bases; J trimming: 2 bases; junction bases outside the gene matches: 5. Germline CDR1 reads SGHRS; CDR2 reads YFSETQ. This clonotype was seen only a few times. These sequences were also reported in another study, on T cells of mothers and their children.

This sequence originates from a boy aged 2 to 9 in good health. The V call is TRBV5-1, the J call TRBJ2-7, with TRBD2 matching 14 bases. Source material: blood. The CDR3 DNA sequence: TGCGCCAGCAGCCCGGGACTAGCGGGAGATGCCTACGAGCAGTACTTC. Its translation: CASSPGLAGDAYEQYF.